This T cell receptor (beta chain) is drawn from a study of lymphopenia after photon versus proton radiotherapy. CDR3 length: 12 residues. The germline gives CDR1 GTSNPN, CDR2 SVGIG (reference sequence). Trimming took 2 bases from V and 5 from J, leaving 10 bases between them. For this clone: Its antigen is unidentified.

Study results and limitations: In patients who died, overall survival fell as post-nadir TCR diversity dropped more.

Measured with immunoSEQ multiplex PCR; TCRdb has only the in-frame clones, and not every one. The sample carries 150,000 to 200,000 clones, 70% to 90% recorded once. The chain combines TRBV30 with TRBJ2-7; a possible D gene is TRBD1 (6 bases). The source material was peripheral blood, sampled from a patient treated with photon-based radiotherapy. The clonotype was recovered from a man aged 50-60 years with gastric cancer. The CDR3 loop is CAWSIQGHEQYF. CDR3 sequence (DNA): TGTGCCTGGAGTATACAGGGTCACGAGCAGTACTTC.